Below are 31 T cell receptor beta chains sequenced from a single sample in a study of glioma-infiltrating T cells. Amplification of TCR alpha and beta CDR3 regions from RNA used iRepertoire nested multiplex PCR. MiXCR, applied by TCRdb to the multiplex PCR reads, yields one record per CDR3 protein. The profile shows about 140,000 distinct CDR3 sequences, about 39% of them singletons. The specimen was glioma tissue, nonneoplastic brain tissue, or PBMCs (not recorded which). Receptors originate from a human donor with low-grade glioma or glioblastoma, undergoing nonglioma brain surgery, or in good health (not recorded which).

This clonotype has just one count. Mismatch with germline at one junction end may stem from a read error. V is TRBV20-1 and J is TRBJ2-1, with TRBD2 as a possible D gene (6 bases). The CDR3 is 13 amino acids. The germline CDR1 and CDR2 sequences are DFQATT and SNEGSKA (reference sequence). The CDR3 loop is CSVKEGRYNEKFF. In DNA, the CDR3 is TGCAGTGTTAAGGAGGGACGGTATAATGAGAAGTTCTTC.

The chain recombines TRBV20-1 with TRBJ2-5; no clear D. Germline loops: CDR1 DFQATT, CDR2 SNEGSKA (reference sequence). The CDR3 has 13 residues. The CDR3: CSAKKTMLETQYF. The CDR3 nucleotides read TGCAGCGCGAAAAAGACGATGCTAGAGACCCAGTACTTC.

The rearrangement uses TRBV20-1 and TRBJ2-3; 8 bases are shared with TRBD2. The V gene's germline CDR1 is DFQATT and CDR2 SNEGSKA (reference sequence). V shed 3 bases and J 3 bases; nucleotides not matched to a gene: 8. The CDR3 spans 15 residues. Written as DNA, the CDR3 is TGCAGTGCTAGTGTAGCGGGGCCCAGTACAGATACGCAGTATTTT. Amino acids: CSASVAGPSTDTQYF.

This chain connects TRBV20-1 to TRBJ1-6; the D is unclear. Germline-derived CDR1 and CDR2 are DFQATT and SNEGSKA (reference sequence). The CDR3 is made up of 15 amino acids. V gave up 3 bases and J gave up 7 bases, with 16 bases separating them. DNA of the CDR3: TGCAGTGCTAGCCACCAAAGGTCTTTGAATTCACCCCTCCACTTT. It translates to CSASHQRSLNSPLHF.

This clonotype was seen more than once but under ten times. The chain couples TRBV20-1 to TRBJ2-1, with 7 bases lining up with TRBD2. CDR1 is DFQATT, CDR2 SNEGSKA, per germline (reference sequence). The CDR3 extends over 15 amino acids. The V and J ends lost 2 bases and 4 bases, in that order; junction bases with no gene match: 8. In DNA, the CDR3 is TGCAGTGCTAGATTGCGCGGGAGCGAGTACAATGAGCAGTTCTTC. Translating gives CSARLRGSEYNEQFF.

This clonotype has only one observation. This chain links TRBV5-1 with TRBJ2-1; 10 bases match TRBD2. Germline V lookup: CDR1 SGHRS, CDR2 YFSETQ. The CDR3 runs to 17 residues. Trimming at V came to 4 bases and at J to 4 bases, leaving 11 bases not matched to a gene. The CDR3 DNA reads TGCGCCAGCAGCATGCTCCCCGGGACTAGCGCGTACAATGAGCAGTTCTTC. Its protein product is CASSMLPGTSAYNEQFF.

Points on this clonotype: The junction shows a germline mismatch at one end, possibly a read error. The V call is TRBV7-9, the J call TRBJ2-7, with 9 positions matching TRBD1. The CDR3 spans 15 residues. Germline V gene data show CDR1 as SEHNR and CDR2 as FQNEAQ (reference sequence). The CDR3 loop is CASRLGQGPTNEQYF. Written as DNA, the CDR3 is TGTGCCAGCAGATTAGGACAGGGGCCGACCAACGAGCAGTACTTC.

V and J are TRBV20-1 and TRBJ1-2; D ambiguous. Germline assignment: CDR1 DFQATT and CDR2 SNEGSKA (reference sequence). The length of the CDR3 is 14 residues. Between the trimmed V and J ends, which lost 4 bases and 4 bases, there was a span of 16 bases. CDR3 residues: CSAIGVEGSYGYTF. In DNA, the CDR3 is TGCAGTGCTATTGGCGTTGAGGGCTCCTATGGCTACACCTTC.

The J gene is TRBJ2-5, the V gene TRBV27; D call uncertain. V was trimmed by 3 bases and J by 4 bases, leaving 9 bases between them. Looked up from germline, CDR1 is MNHEY and CDR2 is SMNVEV (reference sequence). The CDR3 loop spans 13 amino acids. CDR3 in amino acids: CASSLLLGETQYF. The CDR3 DNA is TGTGCCAGCAGTTTGTTGTTGGGAGAGACCCAGTACTTC.

This chain uses TRBV25-1 with TRBJ1-1; D not certain. The V gene's germline CDR1 is MGHDK and CDR2 SYGVNS. Between the trimmed V and J ends, which lost 7 bases and 0 bases, there was a span of 3 bases. The CDR3 loop spans 11 amino acids. The DNA for the CDR3 is TGTGCCAGCAAGTTGAACACTGAAGCTTTCTTT. Translated: CASKLNTEAFF.

This clonotype was counted only a few times. The chain joins TRBV6-1 to TRBJ1-1; D is perhaps TRBD1 (6 bases). V was clipped by 4 bases and J by 0 bases, with 9 bases between them. Germline CDR1 MNHNS, CDR2 SASEGT. This CDR3 is built from 14 residues. DNA for the CDR3: TGTGCCAGCAGTGGACAGGCCCTGAACACTGAAGCTTTCTTT. Its translation: CASSGQALNTEAFF.

This clonotype was observed a few times. V gene TRBV28 combines with J gene TRBJ1-5; D is uncertain. CDR1 and CDR2 from the germline V gene are MDHEN and SYDVKM. V was pared by 6 bases and J by 4 bases, with 10 bases between. The CDR3 contains 13 residues. CDR3 sequence: CASSSLRNQPQHF. CDR3 DNA: TGTGCCAGCAGCTCTCTCCGGAATCAGCCCCAGCATTTT.

Turning to this clonotype: Being one base from a much bigger clone, this may be a read error. The chain links TRBV6-1 to TRBJ1-6; no reliable D call. The germline CDR1 and CDR2 sequences are MNHNS and SASEGT. Trimming shortened V by 2 bases and J by 7 bases, and 9 bases separated the two germline ends. This CDR3 is built from 14 residues. In DNA form, the CDR3 reads TGTGCCAGCAGTGAAATTATCAAAAATTCACCCCTCCACTTT. Its translation is CASSEIIKNSPLHF.

This clonotype was detected once. The chain carries TRBV20-1 and TRBJ1-5; D remains ambiguous. The V gene's germline CDR1 is DFQATT and CDR2 SNEGSKA (reference sequence). Deletions cut 6 bases from V and 2 bases from J, with 8 bases between. The CDR3 totals 12 residues. The CDR3 loop is CSAQEGNQPQHF. Written as DNA, the CDR3 is TGCAGTGCCCAAGAGGGCAATCAGCCCCAGCATTTT.

The chain employs TRBV20-1 and TRBJ1-1; 11 bases map to TRBD1. Germline V lookup: CDR1 DFQATT, CDR2 SNEGSKA (reference sequence). This CDR3 region has 13 residues. Here the CDR3 reads CGSGGTGGTEAFF. Written as DNA, the CDR3 is TGCGGTTCCGGTGGGACAGGGGGCACTGAAGCTTTCTTT.

This clonotype was recorded only once. The chain couples TRBV2 to TRBJ1-2; possibly TRBD1 for D (5 bases). Deletions cut 2 bases from V and 1 base from J, with 8 bases between. There are 14 residues in the CDR3. Per germline, CDR1 SNHLY and CDR2 FYNNEI. CDR3 DNA sequence: TGTGCCAGCAGTGAATTGACAGTTAACTATGGCTACACCTTC. This gives the protein CASSELTVNYGYTF.

The chain joins TRBV10-3 to TRBJ1-3; TRBD1 might be the D (6 bases). The CDR3 is made up of 14 amino acids. Trimming left V 11 bases short and J 0 bases short, with 14 bases between. CDR1 is ENHRY, CDR2 SYGVKD, per germline. CDR3 DNA: TGTGCCTATCAGGGGACGGACTCTGGAAACACCATATATTTT. Its translation is CAYQGTDSGNTIYF.

The genes are TRBV4-2 and TRBJ1-3, with D uncertain. This CDR3 spans 15 amino acids. Germline V lookup: CDR1 LGHNA, CDR2 YNFKEQ. V was pared by 0 bases and J by 1 base, with 7 bases between. The CDR3 DNA reads TGTGCCAGCAGCCAAGAGCACCTTTCTGGAAACACCATATATTTT. Protein sequence: CASSQEHLSGNTIYF.

V gene TRBV6-1 combines with J gene TRBJ2-3; no definite D call. From germline, CDR1 is MNHNS and CDR2 SASEGT. Trimming removed 2 bases at V and 1 base at J, with 10 bases between. The CDR3 length is 15 residues. CDR3 sequence: CASSEQVAGTDTQYF. The DNA for the CDR3 is TGTGCCAGCAGTGAACAAGTGGCCGGCACAGATACGCAGTATTTT.

This clonotype was seen more than once but under ten times. The J gene is TRBJ2-7, the V gene TRBV20-1, with a weak D call TRBD1 (5 bases). The CDR3 totals 13 residues. Germline CDR1 is DFQATT and CDR2 is SNEGSKA (reference sequence). V was pared by 3 bases and J by 0 bases, with 9 bases between. CDR3 sequence: CSASLRDSYEQYF. CDR3 coding DNA: TGCAGTGCTAGCCTCAGGGACTCCTACGAGCAGTACTTC.

The chain has TRBV27 and TRBJ1-5, with TRBD1 identical over 7 bases. V shed 6 bases and J 3 bases; nucleotides not matched to a gene: 5. In germline, CDR1 is MNHEY, CDR2 SMNVEV (reference sequence). This CDR3 has 14 residues. CDR3 nucleotide sequence: TGTGCCAGCAGAAGGACAGGCCTCAATCAGCCCCAGCATTTT. Its translation is CASRRTGLNQPQHF.

This clonotype was detected once. This chain connects TRBV27 to TRBJ2-3; perhaps TRBD1 as D (5 bases). The tail of the sequence fits TRBJ1-5 better, so the J call may be wrong. This CDR3 is built from 15 residues. Germline V CDR1 and CDR2: MNHEY, SMNVEV (reference sequence). CDR3 bases: TGTGCCAGCAGTCCCAGCGGGGGGGGAGGAGATACGCAGCATTTT. It yields the protein CASSPSGGGGDTQHF.

This chain joins TRBV7-3 and TRBJ2-3; TRBD2 aligns across 12 bases. Germline lookup yields CDR1 SGHTA and CDR2 FQGTGA. The V and J ends lost 5 bases and 0 bases, in that order; junction bases with no gene match: 6. There are 17 residues in the CDR3. DNA of the CDR3: TGTGCCAGCAGCCTCGGGACTAGCGGGCCTAGCACAGATACGCAGTATTTT. Its translation is CASSLGTSGPSTDTQYF. Complete variable domain (other parts from reference TRBV7-3 and TRBJ2-3): GAGVSQTPSNKVTEKGKYVELRCDPISGHTALYWYRQSLGQGPEFLIYFQGTGAADDSGLPNDRFFAVRPEGSVSTLKIQRTERGDSAVYLCASSLGTSGPSTDTQYFGPGTRLTVL.

This clonotype was seen only a few times. V and J are TRBV24-1 and TRBJ2-1, with D perhaps TRBD1 or TRBD2 (5 bases each). Germline loops: CDR1 KGHDR, CDR2 SFDVKD. The V end lost 7 bases, the J end lost 7 bases, and 10 bases lay between the germline ends. The CDR3 length is 12 residues. CDR3 loop: CATSARENEQFF. CDR3 DNA sequence: TGTGCCACCAGCGCCAGGGAGAATGAGCAGTTCTTC.

This clonotype was detected only once. The chain combines TRBV10-3 with TRBJ2-7; D is possibly TRBD1 or TRBD2 (5 bases each). Between the trimmed V and J ends, which lost 4 bases and 6 bases, there was a span of 7 bases. This CDR3 spans 11 amino acids. Looked up from germline, CDR1 is ENHRY and CDR2 is SYGVKD. The CDR3 coding sequence is TGTGCCATCAGTGCAGGGAGCGAGCAGTACTTC. The encoded protein is CAISAGSEQYF.

The chain employs TRBV7-2 and TRBJ2-5; 8 bases agree with TRBD2. The V and J ends lost 1 base and 1 base, in that order; junction bases with no gene match: 8. In germline, CDR1 is SGHTA, CDR2 FQGNSA. The CDR3 sequence is 17 residues long. The CDR3: CASSLVAGLVFQETQYF. In DNA, the CDR3 is TGTGCCAGCAGCTTAGTTGCGGGACTAGTTTTCCAAGAGACCCAGTACTTC.

This clonotype was seen ten or more times. V usage is TRBV6-6 and J usage is TRBJ1-5; D may be TRBD1 (5 bases). V lost 0 bases and J lost 5, with 11 bases in between. The germline CDR1 and CDR2 sequences are MNHNY and SVGAGI (reference sequence). The CDR3 is 15 amino acids. CDR3 DNA sequence: TGTGCCAGCAGTTACTCGAGGGACGGCTATCAGCCCCAGCATTTT. Encoded protein: CASSYSRDGYQPQHF.

The chain combines TRBV18 with TRBJ1-1; possibly TRBD1 for D (5 bases). Germline lookup yields CDR1 KGHSH and CDR2 LQKENI. The V gene lost 0 bases and the J gene lost 0 bases, with 11 bases spanning the gap. The CDR3 runs to 16 residues. The CDR3 DNA sequence: TGTGCCAGCTCACCACCGGCAGGGCACGTGAACACTGAAGCTTTCTTT. Its protein is CASSPPAGHVNTEAFF.

Points on this clonotype: At one of its ends the junction is not consistent with the germline gene, which may arise from a read error. The chain joins TRBV2 to TRBJ2-7; TRBD2 is a possible D gene (5 bases). Per germline, CDR1 SNHLY and CDR2 FYNNEI. This CDR3 spans 12 amino acids. Written as DNA, the CDR3 is TGTGCCAGCAGTGAAGGGGTGGGAGAGCAGTACTTT. It is translated as CASSEGVGEQYF.

The chain has TRBV20-1 and TRBJ2-3; D is possibly TRBD1 (6 bases). The germline V gene has CDR1 DFQATT and CDR2 SNEGSKA (reference sequence). The CDR3 sequence is 15 residues long. V dropped 3 bases and J dropped 5 bases, with 18 bases sitting between them. In nucleotides, the CDR3 is TGCAGTGCTAGGGAACCCACAGGGAGTGGAGATACGCAGTATTTT. Amino acid sequence: CSAREPTGSGDTQYF.

The CDR3 is CASSLGIRQATEKLFF. The CDR3 region has the DNA TGTGCCAGCAGCTTAGGGATTCGACAGGCTACTGAAAAACTGTTTTTT. The genes are TRBV7-2 and TRBJ1-4; D possibly corresponds to TRBD1 (6 bases). Germline CDR1 and CDR2: SGHTA and FQGNSA. V dropped 1 base and J dropped 7 bases, with 16 bases sitting between them. The CDR3 has 16 residues.